This entry features one T cell receptor (beta chain) sequence. As handled by the study authors: Estimation of nucleated cell counts was performed using reference gene primer amplification. Profiled with immunoSEQ multiplex PCR; TCRdb holds only in-frame clones, not every one. The DNA gave D and trimming, while V, J and clone size come from that table. Altogether roughly 73,000 clones are present, 89% being singletons, with the ten largest covering 8.9%. The germline gives CDR1 SGHRS, CDR2 YFSETQ. V gave up 0 bases and J gave up 2 bases; unmatched junction bases: 10. The CDR3 extends over 18 amino acids. This entry comes from a study of blood T cell repertoires in COVID-19. Study summary: Sites across the United States, Italy and Spain contributed samples from acute and convalescent COVID-19. T cells, B-cell-depleted T cells, or PBMCs supplied cDNA or gDNA.

The chain links TRBV5-1 to TRBJ1-2, with 10 bases identical to TRBD1. Material for sequencing was peripheral blood. This clonotype originated in a man at least 80 years old with acute or convalescent COVID-19. The CDR3 loop reads CASSLAGQGVSVNYGYTF. The CDR3 DNA reads as TGCGCCAGCAGCTTGGCCGGACAGGGGGTATCCGTAAACTATGGCTACACCTTC.